Listed below are T cell receptor beta chains from one sample, sequenced in a study of blood T cells in healthy people across ages. TCRdb processed the 5' RACE reads anew with MiXCR; each CDR3 protein has one entry. The table has approximately 290,000 distinct CDR3 sequences, roughly 29% seen once. The sequencing sample was made of blood. These receptors came from a woman between 65 and 79 years old in good health. Both conserved end residues are part of each CDR3. Each record gives: clone size, V gene, D gene, J gene, CDR3 protein, CDR3 DNA. A D gene is named only where the DNA matches it firmly. Not every row has a clone size; where given, it reads once, few, many or a size class.

abundance: .; v_gene: TRBV20-1; d_gene: TRBD2; j_gene: TRBJ2-1; CDR3aa: CSASLAGERLTYNEQFF; CDR3nt: TGCAGTGCTTCCCTAGCGGGAGAGCGACTAACCTACAATGAGCAGTTCTTC
abundance: .; v_gene: TRBV28; d_gene: TRBD1; j_gene: TRBJ2-7; CDR3aa: CASRDRAFTSYEQYF; CDR3nt: TGTGCCAGCAGAGACAGGGCTTTCACGTCCTACGAGCAGTACTTC
abundance: .; v_gene: TRBV14; d_gene: TRBD2; j_gene: TRBJ2-1; CDR3aa: CASSPLTSYDEQFF; CDR3nt: TGTGCCAGCAGCCCATTGACTAGCTACGATGAGCAGTTCTTC
abundance: many; v_gene: TRBV29-1; d_gene: .; j_gene: TRBJ1-2; CDR3aa: CSVVGQGPGYTF; CDR3nt: TGCAGCGTTGTAGGGCAGGGACCTGGCTACACCTTC
abundance: few; v_gene: TRBV7-2; d_gene: .; j_gene: TRBJ2-3; CDR3aa: CASSLDHSTDTQYF; CDR3nt: TGTGCCAGCAGCTTGGACCATAGCACAGATACGCAGTATTTT
abundance: few; v_gene: TRBV28; d_gene: .; j_gene: TRBJ2-1; CDR3aa: CASAGTRDSGEQFF; CDR3nt: TGTGCCAGCGCCGGGACAAGAGATTCGGGTGAGCAGTTCTTC
abundance: .; v_gene: TRBV28; d_gene: .; j_gene: TRBJ1-4; CDR3aa: CASSPPGPRFEKLFF; CDR3nt: TGTGCCAGCAGTCCGCCGGGACCGCGGTTTGAAAAACTGTTTTTT
abundance: .; v_gene: TRBV7-9; d_gene: .; j_gene: TRBJ1-6; CDR3aa: CASSLVGGGFAPLHF; CDR3nt: TGTGCCAGCAGCTTAGTGGGGGGGGGTTTTGCACCCCTCCACTTT
abundance: .; v_gene: TRBV4-3; d_gene: TRBD2; j_gene: TRBJ2-3; CDR3aa: CASSQELAASTDTQYF; CDR3nt: TGCGCCAGCAGCCAGGAACTAGCGGCTAGCACAGATACGCAGTATTTT
abundance: .; v_gene: TRBV29-1; d_gene: .; j_gene: TRBJ2-2; CDR3aa: CRGTGELFF; CDR3nt: TGCAGGGGGACCGGGGAGCTGTTTTTT
abundance: many; v_gene: TRBV7-2; d_gene: .; j_gene: TRBJ2-5; CDR3aa: CASSLRGVETQYF; CDR3nt: TGTGCCAGCTCGCTCCGCGGGGTCGAGACCCAGTACTTC
abundance: .; v_gene: TRBV12-3/TRBV12-4; d_gene: TRBD2; j_gene: TRBJ2-5; CDR3aa: CASRRTSGERQETQYF; CDR3nt: TGTGCCAGCAGAAGGACTAGCGGGGAGAGGCAAGAGACCCAGTACTTC
abundance: few; v_gene: TRBV6-6; d_gene: .; j_gene: TRBJ1-1; CDR3aa: CASSQQTGTEAFF; CDR3nt: TGTGCCAGCAGCCAACAGACAGGCACTGAAGCTTTCTTT
abundance: many; v_gene: TRBV4-1; d_gene: .; j_gene: TRBJ2-5; CDR3aa: CASSTRRQEETQYF; CDR3nt: TGCGCCAGCAGCACCCGACGGCAGGAGGAGACCCAGTACTTC
abundance: .; v_gene: TRBV24-1; d_gene: TRBD1; j_gene: TRBJ2-2; CDR3aa: CATSDPRQGRTGELFF; CDR3nt: TGTGCCACCAGTGATCCTCGACAGGGTCGAACCGGGGAGCTGTTTTTT
abundance: .; v_gene: TRBV5-1; d_gene: TRBD1; j_gene: TRBJ2-1; CDR3aa: CASRPIQQGALNEQFF; CDR3nt: TGCGCCAGCAGACCAATACAACAGGGGGCGCTCAATGAGCAGTTCTTC
abundance: .; v_gene: TRBV20-1; d_gene: .; j_gene: TRBJ2-2; CDR3aa: CSARDPLSGELFF; CDR3nt: TGCAGTGCTAGAGATCCTCTATCCGGGGAGCTGTTTTTT